Listed below are T cell receptor beta chains from one sample, sequenced in a study of blood T cell repertoires in COVID-19. The table came from immunoSEQ multiplex PCR; TCRdb's copy has only in-frame clones and leaves some out. This table holds around 19,000 clones, approximately 91% found once. Sequenced input: peripheral blood. Receptors originate from a human donor in a cohort sampled during active COVID-19. The donor label of this sample is uncertain. CDR3s include the opening cysteine and the closing phenylalanine or tryptophan. A D gene is named only where the DNA matches it firmly. Clone sizes are given selectively: once, few, many, or a class where the clone is expanded.

D	V	J	length	size	CDR3	DNA
-	TRBV27	TRBJ2-2	14	-	CASSLSRNTGELFF	TGTGCCAGCAGTTTGAGTCGGAACACCGGGGAGCTGTTTTTT
TRBD1	TRBV30	TRBJ2-7	13	-	CAWKRQGQYEQYF	TGTGCCTGGAAGAGACAGGGACAATACGAGCAGTACTTC
TRBD1	TRBV7-9	TRBJ2-3	14	few	CASSPGQGADTQYF	TGTGCCAGCAGCCCGGGACAGGGTGCAGATACGCAGTATTTT
-	TRBV15	TRBJ1-1	13	-	CATGAQMNTEAFF	TGTGCCACCGGGGCTCAGATGAACACTGAAGCTTTCTTT
-	TRBV28	TRBJ1-1	15	-	CASGRQGGGNTEAFF	TGTGCCAGCGGAAGGCAGGGCGGGGGGAACACTGAAGCTTTCTTT
-	TRBV6-5	TRBJ2-7	13	once	CASTGTRKGEQYF	TGTGCCAGCACCGGGACTCGCAAGGGCGAGCAGTACTTC
-	TRBV5-4	TRBJ2-5	14	-	CASSLGTAPQTQYF	TGTGCCAGCAGCTTGGGGACAGCGCCCCAGACCCAGTACTTC
-	TRBV7-2	TRBJ2-7	14	-	CASSLGGSIYEQYF	TGTGCCAGCAGCTTAGGAGGGTCTATCTACGAGCAGTACTTC
TRBD2	TRBV18	TRBJ2-3	16	few	CASSQGLAGVTDTQYF	TGTGCCAGCTCACAGGGACTAGCGGGAGTCACAGATACGCAGTATTTT
-	TRBV9	TRBJ1-2	15	few	CASSVATIGEVGYTF	TGTGCCAGCAGCGTAGCTACGATAGGGGAGGTGGGCTACACCTTC
-	TRBV4-2	TRBJ1-4	15	-	CASSQDWQAGEKLFF	TGTGCCAGCAGCCAAGACTGGCAGGCGGGTGAAAAACTGTTTTTT
TRBD2	TRBV20-1	TRBJ2-3	16	-	CSASDSGRPGTDTQYF	TGCAGTGCTAGTGACAGCGGGAGGCCGGGGACAGATACGCAGTATTTT
-	TRBV18	TRBJ2-2	15	-	CASSPPTGYTGELFF	TGTGCCAGCTCACCCCCCACAGGGTACACCGGGGAGCTGTTTTTT
-	TRBV7-2	TRBJ2-1	15	-	CASSTSGFSYNEQFF	TGTGCCAGCAGCACAAGCGGATTCTCCTACAATGAGCAGTTCTTC
TRBD2	TRBV28	TRBJ2-1	15	once	CASTEAGVGYNEQFF	TGTGCCAGCACTGAAGCGGGAGTAGGCTACAATGAGCAGTTCTTC
-	TRBV2	TRBJ1-2	13	-	CASSGGRDYGYTF	TGTGCCAGCAGTGGGGGCAGGGACTATGGCTACACCTTC
-	TRBV27	TRBJ1-2	15	-	CASSPPPTVNYGYTF	TGTGCCAGCAGTCCCCCCCCGACAGTCAACTATGGCTACACCTTC
TRBD1	TRBV29-1	TRBJ2-3	14	-	CSNKATGATDTQYF	TGCAGCAATAAAGCGACAGGGGCCACAGATACGCAGTATTTT
TRBD1	TRBV5-6	TRBJ2-1	16	-	CASSLVSGQGVNEQFF	TGTGCCAGCAGCTTGGTCTCAGGACAGGGGGTGAATGAGCAGTTCTTC
-	TRBV28	TRBJ2-2	13	-	CASSLPSPGELFF	TGTGCCAGCAGTTTACCCTCCCCCGGGGAGCTGTTTTTT
TRBD1	TRBV28	TRBJ1-6	15	-	CASSQGVAGNSPLHF	TGTGCCAGCAGCCAGGGGGTTGCGGGAAATTCACCCCTCCACTTT
TRBD1	TRBV12-3/TRBV12-4	TRBJ2-7	13	-	CASAQGRPYEQYF	TGTGCCAGCGCACAGGGGAGACCCTACGAGCAGTACTTC